This passage covers 32 T cell receptor beta chains from one sample sequenced in a study of shared clonotypes between healthy human individuals. TCRdb keeps only in-frame clones here, not all; method: immunoSEQ multiplex PCR. The sample shows some 2.1 million clones, 85% to 95% of them seen only once. The naive CD8 subset, CD45RO-negative cells positively selected for CCR7, excluded terminally differentiated effector memory CD45RA+ cells. The sample comprised naive CD8+ T cells from PBMCs. These receptors were taken from a man aged 18 to 35 in good health. Some clones in this sample may be carry-over from other donors' samples.

This chain links TRBV7-8 with TRBJ1-1; D is ambiguous. CDR1 is SGHVS and CDR2 is FQNEAQ in the germline V gene. This CDR3 comprises 13 residues. V lost 1 base, J lost 6 bases, and 9 bases lay in between. This chain's CDR3 is CASSLEVRSEAFF. CDR3 bases: TGTGCCAGCAGCTTAGAGGTCCGATCTGAAGCTTTCTTT. The entire variable domain, with the rest obtained from reference TRBV7-8 and TRBJ1-1, is as follows: GAGVSQSPRYKVAKRGQDVALRCDPISGHVSLFWYQQALGQGPEFLTYFQNEAQLDKSGLPSDRFFAERPEGSVSTLKIQRTQQEDSAVYLCASSLEVRSEAFFGQGTRLTVV.

The chain joins TRBV10-1 to TRBJ1-1, with 10 bases aligning to TRBD1. This CDR3 contains 13 residues. Germline values: CDR1 WNHNN, CDR2 SYGVQD (reference sequence). The V gene end was trimmed by 6 bases and the J gene end by 10 bases; junction bases not matched to a gene: 8. The CDR3 DNA reads TGCGCCAGCAGCATGACAGGGGGCCGTGCAGCTTTCTTT. Translated, it gives CASSMTGGRAAFF.

The chain has TRBV27 and TRBJ2-5; D call uncertain. The V gene lost 10 bases and the J gene lost 0 bases, with 12 bases spanning the gap. The CDR3 runs to 13 residues. CDR1 MNHEY and CDR2 SMNVEV come from the germline V gene (reference sequence). CDR3 nucleotides: TGTGCCACCCTGGACGGGTACCAAGAGACCCAGTACTTC. It translates to CATLDGYQETQYF.

V usage is TRBV11-2 and J usage is TRBJ2-1, with D perhaps matching TRBD2 (5 bases). CDR3 size: 17 residues. The V and J ends lost 5 bases and 0 bases respectively, with 17 bases between them. Germline lookup yields CDR1 SGHAT and CDR2 FQNNGV. The CDR3, as DNA: TGTGCCAGCAGCCCCGCCTACGGGGAGAGCTCCTACAATGAGCAGTTCTTC. Residues: CASSPAYGESSYNEQFF.

The V and J genes are TRBV13 and TRBJ2-1; possible D gene TRBD2, 5 bases. Germline-derived CDR1 and CDR2 are PRHDT and FYEKMQ (reference sequence). Trimming cost V 4 bases and J 8 bases, with 12 bases left between them. The CDR3 spans 13 residues. CDR3 residues: CASSSILGDEQFF. CDR3 DNA sequence: TGTGCCAGCAGCTCAATCCTGGGAGATGAGCAGTTCTTC.

V gene TRBV28 combines with J gene TRBJ2-3; 7 nucleotides match TRBD1. The V gene's germline CDR1 is MDHEN and CDR2 SYDVKM. The CDR3 totals 18 residues. Trimming took 7 bases from V and 3 from J; bases not matched to a gene: 19. The CDR3 DNA sequence: TGTGCCAGCACCGCGGCCGGACAGGCATATATGGAGACAGATACGCAGTATTTT. Its translation is CASTAAGQAYMETDTQYF.

The rearrangement joins TRBV7-9 to TRBJ1-2; D is possibly TRBD1 (5 bases). CDR1 and CDR2 from the germline V gene are SEHNR and FQNEAQ (reference sequence). The CDR3 has 14 residues. Trimming took off 1 base at V and 7 bases at J, with 13 bases between the two ends. The CDR3 coding sequence is TGTGCCAGCAGCTTAGTATCTGGGGGTAGTGGCTACACCTTC. Amino acid sequence: CASSLVSGGSGYTF.

The chain links TRBV4-3 to TRBJ2-7, with D perhaps TRBD1 or TRBD2 (5 bases each). Trimming cost V 1 base and J 4 bases, with 14 bases left between them. CDR1 is LGHNA and CDR2 is YSLEER in the germline V gene. The CDR3 consists of 15 residues. The CDR3 nucleotides read TGCGCCAGCAGCCAAGTAGAGGGGAGCGTGTACGAGCAGTACTTC. It specifies CASSQVEGSVYEQYF.

Of note for this clone: The sample has other DNA sequences that encode this CDR3 too. The rearrangement joins TRBV5-6 to TRBJ2-1; D call uncertain. This CDR3 is built from 12 residues. From germline, CDR1 is SGHDT and CDR2 YYEEEE. Trimming removed 2 bases at V and 5 bases at J, with 5 bases between. The CDR3 loop reads CASSFRDNEQFF. As DNA, the CDR3 is TGTGCCAGCAGCTTCCGAGACAATGAGCAGTTCTTC.

J is TRBJ1-1 and V is TRBV30; TRBD1 might be the D (6 bases). CDR1 and CDR2 from the germline V gene are GTSNPN and SVGIG (reference sequence). This CDR3 region has 20 residues. Trimming pared 1 base from V and 0 bases from J, leaving 27 bases between. CDR3 nucleotide sequence: TGTGCCTGGAGTGAAAGGGGGTTGGCCCCTGTTCCTCGCATGAACACTGAAGCTTTCTTT. It codes for CAWSERGLAPVPRMNTEAFF.

V gene TRBV27 combines with J gene TRBJ2-7; tentatively, D is TRBD1 (5 bases). Germline CDR1 is MNHEY and CDR2 is SMNVEV (reference sequence). This CDR3 spans 14 amino acids. Trimming pared 0 bases from V and 7 bases from J, leaving 13 bases between. CDR3 bases: TGTGCCAGCAGTTTATCGAAGGCAGGGAATGAGCAGTACTTC. It encodes CASSLSKAGNEQYF.

The J gene is TRBJ2-7, the V gene TRBV30; 11 bases are a match to TRBD2. This CDR3 has 14 amino acids. Germline loops: CDR1 GTSNPN, CDR2 SVGIG (reference sequence). After removal of 3 bases from V and 6 bases from J, the junction contained 7 bases not matched to a gene. This CDR3 is CAWRIAGGFPEQYF. CDR3 bases: TGTGCCTGGAGAATAGCGGGAGGGTTCCCCGAGCAGTACTTC. Looking up the rest from reference TRBV30 and TRBJ2-7 gives the full variable domain: SQTIHQWPATLVQPVGSPLSLECTVEGTSNPNLYWYRQAAGRGLQLLFYSVGIGQISSEVPQNLSASRPQDRQFILSSKKLLLSDSGFYLCAWRIAGGFPEQYFGPGTRLTVT.

The rearrangement links TRBV4-1 to TRBJ2-3; 7 bases map to TRBD1. The CDR3 is 16 residues long. Unmatched junction bases numbered 7, after V lost 4 bases and J lost 0 bases. Germline V lookup: CDR1 MGHRA, CDR2 YSYEKL. The CDR3 DNA reads as TGCGCCAGCAGCCCGTCGGGACAGCCCAGCACAGATACGCAGTATTTT. Protein sequence: CASSPSGQPSTDTQYF.

V is TRBV14 and J is TRBJ2-1; 8 bases fit TRBD2. V gave up 4 bases and J gave up 9 bases; unmatched junction bases: 17. The CDR3 has 17 amino acids. Germline V gene sequence: CDR1 SGHDN, CDR2 FVKESK. Here the CDR3 reads CASSPSPGTGGTGEQFF. CDR3 nucleotide sequence: TGTGCCAGCAGCCCGAGCCCGGGCACGGGGGGGACTGGTGAGCAGTTCTTC.

V and J are TRBV11-2 and TRBJ2-7; D uncertain. Germline loops: CDR1 SGHAT, CDR2 FQNNGV. This CDR3 comprises 15 residues. The ends were cut back, 4 bases at V and 2 bases at J, with 15 bases in the middle. The CDR3 DNA is TGTGCCAGCAGCTCCCGAAATATCGACCCCTACGAGCAGTACTTC. Amino acids: CASSSRNIDPYEQYF.

V and J are TRBV29-1 and TRBJ1-2, with unresolved D. Trimming stripped 5 bases from V and 0 bases from J, with 16 bases between. The germline V gene has CDR1 SQVTM and CDR2 ANQGSEA. CDR3 length: 15 amino acids. The CDR3: CSVHGLPATNYGYTF. The CDR3 DNA reads TGCAGCGTTCATGGGTTGCCCGCAACTAACTATGGCTACACCTTC.

The CDR3 sequence is CASSFLGLANEQYF. The DNA of the CDR3 is TGTGCCAGCAGTTTCTTGGGACTAGCAAACGAGCAGTACTTC. V is TRBV27 and J is TRBJ2-7; 9 positions match TRBD2. Unmatched junction bases numbered 5, after V lost 3 bases and J lost 5 bases. Germline V gene sequence: CDR1 MNHEY, CDR2 SMNVEV (reference sequence). The CDR3 extends over 14 amino acids.

This clone was detected once. The chain joins TRBV6-5 to TRBJ1-2, with D possibly matching TRBD1 (5 bases). V was trimmed by 0 bases and J by 8 bases, leaving 7 bases between them. This CDR3 is 12 amino acids long. Germline loops: CDR1 MNHEY, CDR2 SVGAGI. The CDR3 DNA reads TGTGCCAGCAGTTACTCAGGGGAAGGCTACACCTTC. It encodes CASSYSGEGYTF.

This chain uses TRBV5-6 with TRBJ2-7; 8 nucleotides align to TRBD1. Trimming took 5 bases from V and 6 from J; bases not matched to a gene: 10. Germline CDR1 SGHDT, CDR2 YYEEEE. The CDR3 is made up of 14 amino acids. CDR3 in amino acids: CASSSIQGALEQYF. The CDR3 nucleotides are TGTGCCAGCAGTTCCATCCAGGGGGCCCTCGAGCAGTACTTC.

The chain uses TRBV7-8 and TRBJ1-4, with 7 bases matching TRBD1. The germline V gene has CDR1 SGHVS and CDR2 FQNEAQ. Trimming took 3 bases from V and 6 from J; bases not matched to a gene: 7. The CDR3 loop spans 15 amino acids. The CDR3: CASSFRQGGDEKLFF. CDR3 bases: TGTGCCAGCAGCTTCAGACAGGGAGGCGATGAAAAACTGTTTTTT.

The chain has TRBV30 and TRBJ1-4; TRBD1 might be the D (6 bases). Germline V gene lookup returns CDR1 GTSNPN and CDR2 SVGIG (reference sequence). The CDR3 is 14 amino acids. Trimming left V 6 bases short and J 5 bases short, with 16 bases between. CDR3 amino acids: CACRTDSINEKLFF. DNA for the CDR3: TGTGCCTGTAGAACGGACAGTATAAATGAAAAACTGTTTTTT.

The rearrangement joins TRBV29-1 to TRBJ2-7; D is perhaps TRBD1 (5 bases). This CDR3 comprises 11 residues. Germline values: CDR1 SQVTM, CDR2 ANQGSEA. V lost 7 bases to trimming and J lost 3 bases, with 10 bases between them. CDR3 in amino acids: CSALQDYEQYF. For the CDR3, the DNA is TGCAGCGCATTACAGGACTACGAGCAGTACTTC.

This chain connects TRBV5-6 to TRBJ2-3; D not resolved. Trimming pared 1 base from V and 9 bases from J, leaving 9 bases between. In germline, CDR1 is SGHDT, CDR2 YYEEEE. The CDR3 contains 12 residues. This CDR3 reads CASSLRSGTQYF. CDR3 sequence (DNA): TGTGCCAGCAGCTTGCGGTCCGGCACGCAGTATTTT.

The chain couples TRBV7-3 to TRBJ1-4, with 9 bases lining up with TRBD1. The CDR3 spans 15 residues. Per germline, CDR1 SGHTA and CDR2 FQGTGA. The V segment lost 5 bases and the J segment 8 bases; nucleotides outside the gene matches: 9. In DNA form, the CDR3 reads TGTGCCAGCAGCCTGGACAGGGGCTTCGGGGAAAAACTGTTTTTT. It codes for CASSLDRGFGEKLFF.

The chain carries TRBV7-2 and TRBJ2-3; TRBD2 matches 8 bases. V shed 5 bases, J shed 3 bases, and the junction held 7 bases outside the gene matches. CDR3 length: 15 residues. Germline V gene data show CDR1 as SGHTA and CDR2 as FQGNSA. The CDR3 region is CASSPPSGWTDTQYF. CDR3 in DNA: TGTGCCAGCAGCCCTCCTAGCGGGTGGACAGATACGCAGTATTTT.

This chain uses TRBV13 with TRBJ2-4; D uncertain. V lost 0 bases and J lost 3, with 9 bases in between. This CDR3 spans 15 amino acids. The germline V gene has CDR1 PRHDT and CDR2 FYEKMQ (reference sequence). The CDR3: CASSLGSANKNIQYF. CDR3 bases: TGTGCCAGCAGCTTAGGCTCAGCGAACAAAAACATTCAGTACTTC.

In its sample, this clone was seen once. The chain is built from TRBV9 and TRBJ2-5; weak D call: TRBD2 (6 bases). The CDR3 totals 15 residues. V was cut by 0 bases and J by 5 bases, with 14 bases left in between. The V gene's germline CDR1 is SGDLS and CDR2 YYNGEE. This CDR3 is CASSVAGIAGETQYF. The CDR3 DNA follows: TGTGCCAGCAGCGTAGCCGGCATCGCGGGGGAGACCCAGTACTTC. Together with reference TRBV9 and TRBJ2-5, the CDR3 gives the full variable domain: DSGVTQTPKHLITATGQRVTLRCSPRSGDLSVYWYQQSLDQGLQFLIQYYNGEERAKGNILERFSAQQFPDLHSELNLSSLELGDSALYFCASSVAGIAGETQYFGPGTRLLVL.

This chain joins TRBV28 and TRBJ1-2; a weak D match, TRBD1 (5 bases). The V gene lost 5 bases and the J gene lost 5 bases, with 18 bases spanning the gap. This CDR3 is built from 15 residues. Germline CDR1 and CDR2: MDHEN and SYDVKM. CDR3 loop: CASSRDEGRWYGYTF. CDR3 DNA: TGTGCCAGCAGTAGGGATGAGGGGAGGTGGTATGGCTACACCTTC.

The rearrangement joins TRBV2 to TRBJ1-2, with D perhaps matching TRBD1 (5 bases). This CDR3 has 15 residues. Deletions cut 9 bases from V and 8 bases from J, with 25 bases between. From germline, CDR1 is SNHLY and CDR2 FYNNEI. The CDR3 is CARVGRAREGFGYTF. The CDR3 DNA reads as TGTGCCAGAGTCGGGCGGGCCAGGGAGGGATTCGGCTACACCTTC. Based on the CDR3 plus reference TRBV2 and TRBJ1-2, the full variable domain is EPEVTQTPSHQVTQMGQEVILRCVPISNHLYFYWYRQILGQKVEFLVSFYNNEISEKSEIFDDQFSVERPDGSNFTLKIRSTKLEDSAMYFCARVGRAREGFGYTFGSGTRLTVV.

The chain joins TRBV6-5 to TRBJ2-2; a weak D match, TRBD2 (5 bases). The CDR3 loop spans 15 amino acids. V was trimmed by 4 bases and J by 5 bases, leaving 14 bases between them. Germline V gene sequence: CDR1 MNHEY, CDR2 SVGAGI. CDR3: CASSFSLDGTGELFF. The CDR3 nucleotides are TGTGCCAGCAGTTTTTCACTAGACGGGACCGGGGAGCTGTTTTTT.

The chain recombines TRBV10-1 with TRBJ2-7; D perhaps matches TRBD2 (6 bases). Germline CDR1 and CDR2: WNHNN and SYGVQD (reference sequence). The CDR3 has 16 amino acids. V lost 0 bases to trimming and J lost 1 base, with 13 bases between them. The CDR3 loop is CASSESPISGSYEQYF. The DNA of the CDR3 is TGCGCCAGCAGTGAGTCTCCGATTAGCGGATCCTACGAGCAGTACTTC.

J is TRBJ2-3 and V is TRBV15, with D perhaps TRBD2 (6 bases). The ends were cut back, 0 bases at V and 0 bases at J, with 16 bases in the middle. Germline loops: CDR1 LNHNV, CDR2 YYDKDF (reference sequence). The CDR3 totals 18 residues. The CDR3 bases are TGTGCCACCAGCAGAGATAATTCTGGGGGGTTAAGCACAGATACGCAGTATTTT. Amino acid sequence: CATSRDNSGGLSTDTQYF.